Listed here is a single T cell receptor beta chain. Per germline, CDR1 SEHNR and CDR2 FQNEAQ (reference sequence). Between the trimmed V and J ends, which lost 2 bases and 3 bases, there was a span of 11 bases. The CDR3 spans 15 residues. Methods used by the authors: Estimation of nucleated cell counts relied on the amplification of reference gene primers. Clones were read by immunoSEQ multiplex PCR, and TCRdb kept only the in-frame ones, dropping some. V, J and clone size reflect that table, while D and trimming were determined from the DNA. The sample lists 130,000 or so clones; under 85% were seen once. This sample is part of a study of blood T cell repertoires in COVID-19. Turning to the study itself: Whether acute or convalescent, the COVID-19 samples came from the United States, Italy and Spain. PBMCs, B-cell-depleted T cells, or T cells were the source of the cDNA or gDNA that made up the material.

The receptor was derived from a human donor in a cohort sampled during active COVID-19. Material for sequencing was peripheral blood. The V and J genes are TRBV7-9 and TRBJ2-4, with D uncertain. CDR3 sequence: CASSLYNTDKNIQYF. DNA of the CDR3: TGTGCCAGCAGCTTATATAACACAGACAAAAACATTCAGTACTTC.